A selection of T cell receptor beta chains follows, all from one sample in a study of CD8 T cells in Susac syndrome. TCRdb used MiXCR to reprocess the immunoSEQ multiplex PCR reads, holding one entry per CDR3 protein. Among 120,000 or so distinct CDR3 sequences, under 96% were seen once, and the ten largest hold about 0.13%. The sample was CD4+ T cells from PBMCs. All receptors derive from a human donor with Susac syndrome. Each CDR3 is given with its conserved first and last residue. A D gene is named only where the DNA matches it firmly. Rows may omit the clone size; those that give it use once, few, many or a size class.

d_call	v_call	j_call	clone_size	cdr3_aa	cdr3_nt
.	TRBV7-7	TRBJ2-3	.	CASSLSGAADTQYF	TGTGCTAGCAGCTTATCCGGGGCGGCAGATACGCAGTATTTT
TRBD2	TRBV6-2/TRBV6-3	TRBJ2-1	few	CASSSLAGGEQFF	TGTGCCAGCAGTAGTCTAGCGGGAGGTGAGCAGTTCTTC
TRBD2	TRBV6-5	TRBJ2-1	.	CASSYTSGSYNEQFF	TGTGCCAGCAGTTACACTAGCGGCTCCTACAATGAGCAGTTCTTC
.	TRBV7-2	TRBJ2-4	once	CASSSEALGGNIQYF	TGTGCCAGCAGCTCGGAAGCGTTAGGCGGGAACATTCAGTACTTC
.	TRBV24-1	TRBJ2-4	.	CATSYQGIQYF	TGTGCCACCAGCTATCAGGGCATTCAGTACTTC
TRBD1	TRBV20-1	TRBJ1-1	.	CSADVGDRAGTEAFF	TGCAGTGCTGACGTGGGGGACAGGGCGGGGACTGAAGCTTTCTTT
.	TRBV7-2	TRBJ2-1	.	CASSLRLEGEQFF	TGTGCCAGCAGCCTCCGGTTGGAGGGCGAGCAGTTCTTC
.	TRBV12-3/TRBV12-4	TRBJ1-5	.	CASRKWGEQPQHF	TGTGCCAGCAGAAAATGGGGGGAACAGCCCCAGCATTTT
TRBD2	TRBV3-1	TRBJ2-1	.	CASSQDRGLASNEQFF	TGTGCCAGCAGCCAAGATCGGGGACTAGCGTCCAATGAGCAGTTCTTC
.	TRBV6-5	TRBJ2-7	.	CATRGGTYEQYF	TGTGCCACCCGGGGAGGAACCTACGAGCAGTACTTC
.	TRBV20-1	TRBJ1-2	.	CSSPDQNYGYTF	TGCAGTTCCCCGGATCAGAACTATGGCTACACCTTC
TRBD2	TRBV20-1	TRBJ2-1	.	CSARVPTGLEDNEQFF	TGCAGTGCTAGAGTGCCCACGGGACTAGAGGACAATGAGCAGTTCTTC
.	TRBV3-1	TRBJ2-6	.	CASSQGLDSGANVLTF	TGTGCCAGCAGCCAAGGACTAGACTCTGGGGCCAACGTCCTGACTTTC
TRBD2	TRBV9	TRBJ2-7	once	CASSRGRSGSIYEQYF	TGTGCCAGCAGCCGGGGACGGAGCGGGAGTATCTACGAGCAGTACTTC
TRBD1	TRBV3-1	TRBJ1-2	.	CASTTRGPGYGYTF	TGTGCCAGCACCACGAGGGGGCCCGGCTATGGCTACACCTTC
.	TRBV20-1	TRBJ2-7	.	CSARNYGRPIYEQYF	TGCAGTGCTAGGAACTACGGGAGACCCATCTACGAGCAGTACTTC
.	TRBV6-2/TRBV6-3	TRBJ1-5	.	CASRKGPDQPQHF	TGTGCCAGCAGGAAGGGCCCGGATCAGCCCCAGCATTTT
TRBD1	TRBV9	TRBJ2-7	.	CASSVGGQDYEQYF	TGTGCCAGCAGCGTTGGTGGACAGGACTACGAGCAGTACTTC
TRBD1	TRBV20-1	TRBJ1-2	.	CSAADRAQYGYTF	TGCAGTGCCGCGGACAGGGCGCAATATGGCTACACCTTC
TRBD1	TRBV20-1	TRBJ1-2	.	CSARGVGGTANYGYTF	TGCAGTGCTAGAGGAGTAGGGGGGACAGCTAACTATGGCTACACCTTC